This entry is about one T cell receptor beta chain. This clone was recorded only once. Its antigen is unknown. No base quality values were provided; no much bigger clone lies one nucleotide off. The library was built by means of the immunoSEQ multiplex PCR assay. For the multiplex PCR, a mixture combining 60 forward primers for TCR Vbeta segments and 13 reverse primers for TCR Jbeta segments was used. The CDR3 region of rearranged TCR beta genes was amplified from genomic DNA with a multiplex PCR assay. On the Illumina HiSeq System, the amplified TCR beta libraries were sequenced as 87-base-pair reads. In the paper's pipeline: A later analysis counted tens of millions of unique TCR beta chains across the 690 or so repertoires, and some 12 million of these chains were shared by at least two donors. Raw reads were error-corrected and collapsed into unique sequences by a nearest-neighbor algorithm in which closely related sequences were merged to remove PCR and sequencing errors. Alignment of CDR3 sequences to IMGT reference sequences was used to assign V, D and J gene segments. For a sequence to be retained, a match of at least six nucleotides to both a V gene segment and a J gene segment was required. A rearrangement counted as productive if the CDR3 had no stop codons and remained in frame with V and J, and every other rearrangement counted as non-productive. Following IMGT convention, CDR3 was defined as the stretch from the second conserved V-encoded cysteine to the conserved J-encoded phenylalanine. The earlier analysis of about 610 of the donors excluded sequences that lacked an unambiguous match to a single V gene segment. An earlier analysis of roughly 590 of the donors called V segments functional above 56.7% productive rearrangements and segregating when the between-donor standard deviation exceeded 5%. A statistical classification framework was built for diagnosing cytomegalovirus status from the catalog of TCR beta chain sequences. In a later analysis, V and J genes were assigned by comparing TCR nucleotide sequences against IMGT/GENE-DB human TR gene sequences. The TCRdist pipeline was used in a later analysis to assign CDR3 sequences and most-parsimonious VDJ recombination scenarios. In a later analysis, each TCR beta chain was defined by its CDR3 amino acid sequence together with its V-gene family, and reads lacking a unique V-gene family were excluded. To address suspected cross-contamination and a sequencing artifact, a later analysis removed a few hundred highly shared, low-generation-probability nucleotide sequences. A later analysis calculated a clonal expansion index for each public chain from normalized within-repertoire ranks of inferred template counts. A later analysis computed generation probabilities with a VDJ recombination model fitted to out-of-frame rearrangements, and checked the results against IGoR. Hypergeometric tests were used in a later analysis to score TCR-TCR, TCR-HLA and TCR-CMV co-occurrence, with a repertoire-size bias correction applied to the TCR pairs. False discovery rates were estimated in a later analysis by permuting HLA or CMV assignments 20 times. In a later analysis, co-occurring TCRs were grouped with DBSCAN, and TCRdist sequence similarity was added when clustering was performed within HLA-allele-positive subsets. Repertoires with fewer than 30,000 or more than 120,000 public chains were left out of co-occurrence clustering, as were five repertoires with anomalous nucleotide sharing. TCRdb took this table from immuneACCESS and kept in-frame rearrangements with V and J called. Such tables lack part of the clones; where checked against another copy, unresolved V genes explain under half of the gap, and the rest is unexplained. The V and J calls and clone size come from that table; D and trimming were worked out from the DNA. Within this sample are some 110,000 clones, with 65% to 75% of them counted one time only. The top ten hold about 4.9% of the sample.

The sample originates from a study of cytomegalovirus exposure and HLA in healthy donors (dated by TCRdb to between 2016 and 2019). With regard to the full study: An earlier analysis of 550 to 700 of the donors reported 276 Gb of sequence data and around 120 million unique TCR beta sequences from 150 million to 200 million T cells. Of the roughly 400 genotyped donors, 75% to 85% were placed in the genetic ancestry cluster associated with self-reported Caucasian donors. An early release that covered 640 HLA-typed donors contained approximately 300 gigabases of sequencing data and tens of millions of unique TCR sequences. Alongside the repertoire data, information on donor age, sex, ethnicity and CMV serostatus was compiled. Using immunosequencing, the study profiled T cell repertoires from around 680 subjects and related those repertoires to cytomegalovirus serostatus. Besides the first cohort of under 700 subjects, a separate validation cohort made up of about 120 different subjects was used. In the later analysis, no new phenotypic data were used to find candidate immune exposures; instead, reliance was placed on TCR beta sequences and their occurrence across donors. A later analysis re-analyzed previously published TCR beta repertoires from 650 to 800 donors and added high-resolution HLA genotyping to study TCR occurrence patterns. The study aimed to test whether signatures of past pathogen exposure could be identified by cataloging public T cell receptors. Genome-wide SNP genotypes for about 65% of the roughly 700 donors were used in a later genetic analysis, which treated that subset as a discovery cohort. HLA typing included class I and class II loci at four-digit resolution. The study combined high-throughput TCR immunosequencing, statistical association of individual TCRs with disease status, and machine learning to predict cytomegalovirus infection status. Across some 400 genotyped donors of the cohort, an average of about 240,000 unique TCR beta nucleotide sequences per donor were sequenced, and roughly a sixth of those sequences were non-productive. An earlier analysis of fewer than 750 of the donors used high-throughput TCR beta sequencing to judge whether each TCR beta V gene segment behaved as functional or pseudogenic. Every repertoire in the discovery cohort had been generated on one and the same sequencing platform. Several DR-DQ haplotypes were treated as single units for association and clustering because of strong linkage in the cohort. The number of donors typed differed by locus, with about 629-630 for A, B, C, DRB1 and DQB1, more than 500 for DQA1, approximately 570 for DPA1, and approximately 470 for DPB1. The investigation overall reported the following: A cluster of highly shared sequence variants was judged likely to represent a technical artifact of the sequencing pipeline. In a later analysis, several top co-occurrence clusters were reported to appear linked to parvovirus B19, influenza, CMV and Epstein-Barr virus. The authors suggested that the approach could potentially be generalized to other disease states and immunological phenotypes. Assigning TCR associations to individual alleles was difficult when HLA alleles, especially DR and DQ, strongly co-occurred. Linkage disequilibrium might explain the correlated functional status among segregating V segments, but an unknown experimental factor could not be ruled out. A further reported finding was that TCR beta sequences accurately predicted the HLA-A and HLA-B alleles for most subjects in the first cohort. The presence/absence analyses assumed that sequencing depth was roughly uniform across donors, and that assumption may not be true. The study gave a list of about 160 TCR beta chains associated with cytomegalovirus. According to a later analysis, most CMV-associated TCR beta chains appeared to be HLA-restricted, and the HLA associations seemed to be driven largely by CMV exposure. The only immune exposure information available for the cohort was CMV serostatus. The classifier was reported to diagnose cytomegalovirus status with high specificity and sensitivity in both the original and validation cohorts. An association between a missense DCLRE1C variant and V-gene and J-gene trimming of TCR beta chains was found in a later genetic analysis and replicated in an independent cohort. The earlier analysis of some 540 of the donors excluded some 16 rarely observed V segments, including chromosome 9 orphons, because counts were too low. In a later genetic analysis, fewer N-insertions in productive TCRs were reported among donors in an Asian-associated ancestry cluster than the 666-donor mean. In an earlier analysis of 450 to 750 of the donors, most TCR beta V segments appeared in productive rearrangements about 87% or about 30% of the time, broadly matching IMGT annotations. Specific HLA alleles were associated with 15,000 to 20,000 TCR beta sequences at a false discovery rate of 0.05 in a later analysis. A later analysis found that HLA-associated TCR beta chains were more clonally expanded and had lower generation probabilities than equally common non-associated chains. Three of the identified cytomegalovirus-associated TCR beta chains were confirmed in vitro to be specific for cytomegalovirus antigens. In this cohort, only TCR beta chains were sequenced, and detectable features were limited by the absence of alpha or paired-chain data. According to a later analysis, TCR association rates differed among HLA loci, with DRB1 alleles showing the most associated TCRs and HLA-C alleles showing the fewest. Because HLA typing was unavailable for some donors at each locus, only the typed subset was used in association tests. Across donors, most TCR sequences were observed very rarely, whereas some public TCRs were present in many individuals.

The cohort consisted of hundreds of healthy bone marrow donors. All cohort members were sampled while nominally healthy, although unrecorded immune exposures were likely present. The donor was CMV seropositive and was included in the group of 250 to 350 seropositive cohort members. A peripheral blood sample was provided by each donor, and peripheral blood mononuclear cells were used for TCR beta sequencing. The Qiagen DNeasy Blood Extraction Kit was used to extract genomic DNA from the blood cell samples. The sequenced sample consisted of PBMCs. The TCR sequence derives from a man aged 30 to 39 in good health and CMV-seropositive.

The nucleotides read TGTGCCAGCAGTCGCGACAGGGGGCGCACTGAAGCTTTCTTT. It codes for CASSRDRGRTEAFF. The sequence is built from TRBV7-6 and TRBJ1-1, with 10 central nucleotides matching TRBD1. CDR1 is given as SGHVS and CDR2 as FNYEAQ, both from the germline V gene. Trimming accounts for 6 bases at V and 4 bases at J, while the number of junction bases matched to no gene is 5. The CDR3 runs 14 amino acids, cysteine and phenylalanine included. This entry keeps only the CDR3 DNA: 42 bases, framed from base 1.